A single sample is the source of the 27 T cell receptor beta chains below, sequenced in a study of shared clonotypes between healthy human individuals. TCRdb's copy holds only in-frame clones and misses some; the assay was immunoSEQ multiplex PCR. The data hold 600,000 to 750,000 clones, with 72% observed a single time. Material for sequencing was memory CD4+ T cells sorted from blood. Subset indicated: CD45RA-negative fraction. These TCRs come from a woman aged 30 to 39 in good health.

In the case of this clone: A much bigger clone sits one base away, suggesting this may be a read error. Within the sample, other DNA sequences also encode this same CDR3. The rearrangement links TRBV5-4 to TRBJ2-5; D unclear. Germline V gene lookup returns CDR1 SGHNT and CDR2 YYREEE (reference sequence). Trimming took off 0 bases at V and 1 base at J, with 1 base between the two ends. The CDR3 spans 12 residues. The CDR3 is CASSLAQETQYF. The CDR3 nucleotides are TGTGCCAGCAGCTTGGCCCAAGAGACCCAGTACTTC.

The CDR3 region has the DNA TGTGCCAGCAGCCTTACTCGGGCGACAGGGTCCACGTACGAGCAGTACTTC. Encoded protein: CASSLTRATGSTYEQYF. The V call is TRBV11-2, the J call TRBJ2-7, with 7 bases that match TRBD1. This CDR3 comprises 17 residues. Losses at the gene ends were 5 bases for V and 4 bases for J; bases not matched to a gene: 17. CDR1 SGHAT and CDR2 FQNNGV come from the germline V gene.

Details on this clone: The sample carries other DNA sequences with the same CDR3. J is TRBJ2-5 and V is TRBV6-5; D is perhaps TRBD1 or TRBD2 (5 bases each). There are 13 residues in the CDR3. V lost 7 bases to trimming and J lost 5 bases, with 14 bases between them. Germline-derived CDR1 and CDR2 are MNHEY and SVGAGI. This CDR3 reads CASTPWGLETQYF. In DNA form, the CDR3 reads TGTGCCAGCACTCCGTGGGGGTTGGAGACCCAGTACTTC.

The chain recombines TRBV9 with TRBJ1-2; no clear D. Trimming stripped 0 bases from V and 4 bases from J, with 13 bases between. Germline V gives CDR1 SGDLS, CDR2 YYNGEE. The CDR3 totals 15 residues. The CDR3 loop is CASSVERDVGYGYTF. In nucleotides, the CDR3 is TGTGCCAGCAGCGTAGAGAGGGATGTAGGCTATGGCTACACCTTC.

This chain joins TRBV5-4 and TRBJ2-7; weak D call: TRBD2 (6 bases). CDR1 is SGHNT and CDR2 is YYREEE in the germline V gene (reference sequence). The CDR3 consists of 16 residues. V shed 4 bases and J shed 0 bases, with 17 bases lying between them. The CDR3 loop is CASSRTSGTRSYEQYF. CDR3 coding DNA: TGTGCCAGCAGCAGAACCTCCGGGACTCGCTCCTACGAGCAGTACTTC.

A word on this clone: The identical CDR3 is also encoded by other nucleotide sequences in the sample. V and J are TRBV6-5 and TRBJ1-1, with TRBD1 matching over 8 bases. The CDR3 consists of 13 residues. Trimming took 8 bases from V and 0 from J; bases not matched to a gene: 2. In germline, CDR1 is MNHEY, CDR2 SVGAGI. The CDR3: CASYRGMNTEAFF. Written as DNA, the CDR3 is TGTGCCAGCTACAGGGGGATGAACACTGAAGCTTTCTTT.

The chain uses TRBV18 and TRBJ1-3, with D possibly being TRBD1 (5 bases). The CDR3 runs to 19 residues. Germline lookup yields CDR1 KGHSH and CDR2 LQKENI. Trimming removed 1 base at V and 0 bases at J, with 19 bases between. CDR3 sequence: CASSPQGLRDSPSGNTIYF. CDR3 bases: TGTGCCAGCTCACCACAGGGTCTCCGGGACTCCCCCTCTGGAAACACCATATATTTT.

This chain links TRBV4-1 with TRBJ2-7; 10 bases match TRBD2. The CDR3 has 16 amino acids. Germline loops: CDR1 MGHRA, CDR2 YSYEKL. J lost 3 bases, V lost 0 bases, and 5 bases had no gene match. CDR3 DNA sequence: TGCGCCAGCAGCCAAGAGGAAGCGGGAGGGTACTACGAGCAGTACTTC. Translating it yields CASSQEEAGGYYEQYF.

The chain carries TRBV11-2 and TRBJ2-7; D possibly uses TRBD1 or TRBD2 (7 bases each). The CDR3 has 16 amino acids. Per the germline V gene, CDR1 is SGHAT and CDR2 is FQNNGV. The V gene lost 8 bases and the J gene lost 3 bases, with 23 bases spanning the gap. The CDR3 DNA reads TGTGCCAGCGGGCGGTCTTTCAGGGGGAGGGACTACGAGCAGTACTTC. Amino acid sequence: CASGRSFRGRDYEQYF.

In its sample, this clone was seen many times. This chain uses TRBV7-7 with TRBJ2-5; possible D gene TRBD2, 5 bases. The CDR3 extends over 15 amino acids. The V gene's germline CDR1 is SSHAT and CDR2 FNYEAQ (reference sequence). The V gene lost 1 base and the J gene lost 2 bases, with 11 bases spanning the gap. This CDR3 reads CASSLGRGSQETQYF. CDR3 nucleotide sequence: TGTGCCAGCAGCTTAGGACGAGGGTCACAAGAGACCCAGTACTTC.

The chain employs TRBV18 and TRBJ1-5; tentatively, D is TRBD1 (5 bases). The germline V gene has CDR1 KGHSH and CDR2 LQKENI. Trimming left V 2 bases short and J 4 bases short, with 15 bases between. This CDR3 has 16 residues. CDR3 coding DNA: TGTGCCAGCTCACCAACAGAGGGACGTACGAATCAGCCCCAGCATTTT. This translates into CASSPTEGRTNQPQHF.

This sequence joins TRBV27 and TRBJ2-3; 9 bases map to TRBD2. After removal of 8 bases from V and 0 bases from J, the junction contained 6 bases not matched to a gene. From germline, CDR1 is MNHEY and CDR2 SMNVEV (reference sequence). The CDR3 runs 15 residues. CDR3 sequence: CASRKTSGSTDTQYF. The CDR3 nucleotides are TGTGCCAGCCGTAAAACTAGCGGGAGCACAGATACGCAGTATTTT.

This clone came up a few times. This specimen includes other DNA sequences encoding the same CDR3. The genes are TRBV7-3 and TRBJ1-2; 9 bases line up with TRBD1. The ends lost 2 bases at V and 5 bases at J; junction bases unmatched: 0. Per germline, CDR1 SGHTA and CDR2 FQGTGA. This CDR3 spans 13 amino acids. CDR3 nucleotide sequence: TGTGCCAGCAGCTTAGGACAGGGGTATGGCTACACCTTC. The encoded protein is CASSLGQGYGYTF.

Of note for this clone: It may be a read error: a sequence one base away is much more abundant. The sample holds other DNA sequences that translate to the same CDR3. J is TRBJ1-5 and V is TRBV2; D perhaps matches TRBD1 (5 bases). Germline values: CDR1 SNHLY, CDR2 FYNNEI. CDR3 length: 13 residues. Trimming left V 7 bases short and J 5 bases short, with 12 bases between. The CDR3 protein is CASTAEGYQPQHF. DNA of the CDR3: TGTGCCAGCACCGCAGAGGGGTATCAGCCCCAGCATTTT.

This clone has only a few counts. Within the sample, other DNA sequences also encode this same CDR3. This chain links TRBV30 with TRBJ1-2; D is undetermined. CDR1 and CDR2 from the germline V gene are GTSNPN and SVGIG (reference sequence). The V gene lost 0 bases and the J gene lost 8 bases, with 10 bases spanning the gap. CDR3 length: 12 amino acids. Written as DNA, the CDR3 is TGTGCCTGGAGTGTACAAGGGTACGGCTACACCTTC. This encodes CAWSVQGYGYTF. The variable domain in full, completed from reference TRBV30 and TRBJ1-2, reads SQTIHQWPATLVQPVGSPLSLECTVEGTSNPNLYWYRQAAGRGLQLLFYSVGIGQISSEVPQNLSASRPQDRQFILSSKKLLLSDSGFYLCAWSVQGYGYTFGSGTRLTVV.

The chain links TRBV6-1 to TRBJ2-7, with 7 positions matching TRBD2. Trimming cost V 7 bases and J 2 bases; bases outside gene matches: 8. The CDR3 is 14 residues long. The V gene's germline CDR1 is MNHNS and CDR2 SASEGT. DNA of the CDR3: TGTGCCAGCAACAGAGCGGGATCGGCCTACGAGCAGTACTTC. It specifies CASNRAGSAYEQYF.

The chain combines TRBV7-3 with TRBJ2-3; D unresolved. Germline V gives CDR1 SGHTA, CDR2 FQGTGA. V gave up 0 bases and J gave up 5 bases, with 15 bases separating them. CDR3 length: 16 residues. The CDR3 sequence is CASSLTSAWTGDTQYF. The CDR3 DNA sequence: TGTGCCAGCAGCTTAACGTCGGCGTGGACGGGAGATACGCAGTATTTT.

The chain carries TRBV5-4 and TRBJ1-1, with 7 bases identical to TRBD1. The CDR3 runs to 14 residues. The V gene end was trimmed by 5 bases and the J gene end by 3 bases; junction bases not matched to a gene: 7. The germline CDR1 and CDR2 sequences are SGHNT and YYREEE (reference sequence). As DNA, the CDR3 is TGTGCCAGCAGGATTACAGGGGACGACACTGAAGCTTTCTTT. Its protein product is CASRITGDDTEAFF. Complete variable domain (other parts from reference TRBV5-4 and TRBJ1-1): ETGVTQSPTHLIKTRGQQVTLRCSSQSGHNTVSWYQQALGQGPQFIFQYYREEENGRGNFPPRFSGLQFPNYSSELNVNALELDDSALYLCASRITGDDTEAFFGQGTRLTVV.

With respect to this clone: Distinct nucleotide sequences in the sample also encode this CDR3. The chain recombines TRBV7-2 with TRBJ1-5; D uncertain. The germline V and J ends were trimmed by 3 bases and 0 bases, with 3 bases remaining between them. The CDR3 has 13 amino acids. Looked up from germline, CDR1 is SGHTA and CDR2 is FQGNSA. The CDR3 region is CASSFYSNQPQHF. The CDR3 region has the DNA TGTGCCAGCAGCTTTTATAGCAATCAGCCCCAGCATTTT.

The V gene is TRBV29-1, the J gene TRBJ2-2, with D possibly being TRBD1 (6 bases). The CDR3 sequence is 13 residues long. Trimming cost V 5 bases and J 5 bases, with 12 bases left between them. Germline values: CDR1 SQVTM, CDR2 ANQGSEA. The CDR3 is CSVSGHLTGELFF. Written as DNA, the CDR3 is TGCAGCGTTTCGGGACATCTTACCGGGGAGCTGTTTTTT.

This clone was detected only a few times. The rearrangement uses TRBV11-2 and TRBJ2-1, with 7 bases aligning to TRBD2. Germline lookup yields CDR1 SGHAT and CDR2 FQNNGV. V trimming: 5 bases; J trimming: 0 bases; junction bases outside the gene matches: 13. This CDR3 has 18 amino acids. The CDR3 DNA sequence: TGTGCCAGCAGCCTCAAGGGTAATCTAGCGGACTCCTACAATGAGCAGTTCTTC. Protein product: CASSLKGNLADSYNEQFF. Drawing the rest from reference TRBV11-2 and TRBJ2-1, the complete variable domain is EAGVAQSPRYKIIEKRQSVAFWCNPISGHATLYWYQQILGQGPKLLIQFQNNGVVDDSQLPKDRFSAERLKGVDSTLKIQPAKLEDSAVYLCASSLKGNLADSYNEQFFGPGTRLTVL.

The J gene is TRBJ1-2, the V gene TRBV28, with TRBD1 matching 7 bases. V dropped 6 bases and J dropped 7; count of bases not matched to a gene: 2. This CDR3 comprises 11 residues. The V gene's germline CDR1 is MDHEN and CDR2 SYDVKM. The CDR3 is CASSNRGGYTF. CDR3 sequence (DNA): TGTGCCAGCAGCAACAGGGGTGGCTACACCTTC.

V and J are TRBV6-5 and TRBJ2-1, with 7 positions matching TRBD1. The CDR3 consists of 16 residues. Germline assignment: CDR1 MNHEY and CDR2 SVGAGI. V was clipped by 0 bases and J by 1 base; unmatched bases: 3. The CDR3: CASSYSSDRSYNEQFF. The CDR3 coding sequence is TGTGCCAGCAGTTACTCATCGGACAGGTCCTACAATGAGCAGTTCTTC.

The V gene is TRBV5-1, the J gene TRBJ1-1, with D maybe TRBD1 (5 bases). The CDR3 covers 15 residues. Germline V gene data show CDR1 as SGHRS and CDR2 as YFSETQ. V was pared by 2 bases and J by 5 bases, with 16 bases between. The CDR3 loop reads CASSLEGRGETEAFF. CDR3 nucleotides: TGCGCCAGCAGCTTAGAGGGGCGGGGAGAAACTGAAGCTTTCTTT.

With regard to this clone: The sample carries other DNA sequences with the same CDR3. The genes are TRBV18 and TRBJ1-1; D is uncertain. This CDR3 comprises 14 residues. Trimming pared 2 bases from V and 1 base from J, leaving 8 bases between. Germline V gene sequence: CDR1 KGHSH, CDR2 LQKENI. In nucleotides, the CDR3 is TGTGCCAGCTCACCATCAGCCAGGAACACTGAAGCTTTCTTT. Translated: CASSPSARNTEAFF. Supplemented by reference TRBV18 and TRBJ1-1, the full variable domain reads NAGVMQNPRHLVRRRGQEARLRCSPMKGHSHVYWYRQLPEEGLKFMVYLQKENIIDESGMPKERFSAEFPKEGPSILRIQQVVRGDSAAYFCASSPSARNTEAFFGQGTRLTVV.

The rearrangement links TRBV9 to TRBJ2-5; tentatively, D is TRBD2 (6 bases). Germline V gene sequence: CDR1 SGDLS, CDR2 YYNGEE. Trimming took 4 bases from V and 4 from J, leaving 23 bases between them. The CDR3 runs 17 residues. The CDR3 DNA reads as TGTGCCAGCAGCTCCCAGTGGGTGCAGGGAGGAATAGAGACCCAGTACTTC. Translation: CASSSQWVQGGIETQYF.

This chain links TRBV5-5 with TRBJ2-3, with D hard to call. Germline CDR1 is SGHKS and CDR2 is YYEKEE (reference sequence). V lost 4 bases to trimming and J lost 6 bases, with 12 bases between them. The CDR3 loop spans 13 amino acids. CDR3 bases: TGTGCCAGCAGCCCACCACAGTCCGATACGCAGTATTTT. It codes for CASSPPQSDTQYF.